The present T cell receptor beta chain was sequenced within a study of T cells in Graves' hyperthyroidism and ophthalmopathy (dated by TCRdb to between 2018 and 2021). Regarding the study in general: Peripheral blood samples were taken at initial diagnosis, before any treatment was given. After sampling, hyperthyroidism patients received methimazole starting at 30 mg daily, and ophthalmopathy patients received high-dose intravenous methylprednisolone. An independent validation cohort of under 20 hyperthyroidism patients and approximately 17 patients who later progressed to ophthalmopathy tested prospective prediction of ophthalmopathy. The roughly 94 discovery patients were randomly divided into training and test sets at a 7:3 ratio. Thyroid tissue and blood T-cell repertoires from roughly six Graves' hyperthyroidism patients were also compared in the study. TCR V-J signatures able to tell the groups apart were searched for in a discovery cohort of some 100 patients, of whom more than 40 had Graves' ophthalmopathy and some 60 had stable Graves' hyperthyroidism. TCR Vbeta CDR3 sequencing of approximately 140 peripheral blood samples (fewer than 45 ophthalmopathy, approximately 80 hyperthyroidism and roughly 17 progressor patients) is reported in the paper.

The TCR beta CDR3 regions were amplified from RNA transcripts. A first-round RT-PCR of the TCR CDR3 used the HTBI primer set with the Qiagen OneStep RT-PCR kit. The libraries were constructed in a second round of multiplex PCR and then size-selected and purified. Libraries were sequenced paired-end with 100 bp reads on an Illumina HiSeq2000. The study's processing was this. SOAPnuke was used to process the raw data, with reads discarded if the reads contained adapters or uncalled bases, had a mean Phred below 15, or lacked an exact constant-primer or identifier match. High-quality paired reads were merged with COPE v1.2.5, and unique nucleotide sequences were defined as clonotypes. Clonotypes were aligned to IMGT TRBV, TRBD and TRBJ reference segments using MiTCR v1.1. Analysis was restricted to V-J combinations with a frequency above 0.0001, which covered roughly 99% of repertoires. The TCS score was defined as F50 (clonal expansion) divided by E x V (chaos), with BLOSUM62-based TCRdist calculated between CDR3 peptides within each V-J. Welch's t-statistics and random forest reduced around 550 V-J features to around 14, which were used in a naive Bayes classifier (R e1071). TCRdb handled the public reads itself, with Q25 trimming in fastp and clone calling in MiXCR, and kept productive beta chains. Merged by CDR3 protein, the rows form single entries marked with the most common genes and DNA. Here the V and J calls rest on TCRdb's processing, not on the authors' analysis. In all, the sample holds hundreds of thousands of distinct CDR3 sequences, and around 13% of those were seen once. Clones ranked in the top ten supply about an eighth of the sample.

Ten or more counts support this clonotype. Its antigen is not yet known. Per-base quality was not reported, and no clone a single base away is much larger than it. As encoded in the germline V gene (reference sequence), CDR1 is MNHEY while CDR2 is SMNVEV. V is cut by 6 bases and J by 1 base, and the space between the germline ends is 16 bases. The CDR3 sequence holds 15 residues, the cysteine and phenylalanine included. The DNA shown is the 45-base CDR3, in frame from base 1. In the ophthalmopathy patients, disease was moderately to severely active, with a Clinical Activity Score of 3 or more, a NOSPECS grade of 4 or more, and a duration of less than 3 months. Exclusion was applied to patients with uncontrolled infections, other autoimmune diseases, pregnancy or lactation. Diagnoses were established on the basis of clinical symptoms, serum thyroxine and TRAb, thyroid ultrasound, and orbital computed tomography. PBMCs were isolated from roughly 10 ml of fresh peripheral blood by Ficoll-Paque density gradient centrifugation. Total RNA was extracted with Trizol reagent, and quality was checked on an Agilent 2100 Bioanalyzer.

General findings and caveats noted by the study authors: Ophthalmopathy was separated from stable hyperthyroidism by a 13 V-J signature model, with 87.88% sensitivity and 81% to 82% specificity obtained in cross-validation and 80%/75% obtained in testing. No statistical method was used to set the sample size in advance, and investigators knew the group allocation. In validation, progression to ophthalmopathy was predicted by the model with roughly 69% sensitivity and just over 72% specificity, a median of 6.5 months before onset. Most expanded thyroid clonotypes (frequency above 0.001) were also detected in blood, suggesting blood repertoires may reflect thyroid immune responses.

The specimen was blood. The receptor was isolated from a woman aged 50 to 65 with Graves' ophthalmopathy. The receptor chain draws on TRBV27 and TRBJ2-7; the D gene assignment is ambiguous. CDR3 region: CASSQYTGISYEQYF. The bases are TGTGCCAGCAGCCAATACACTGGAATTTCCTACGAGCAGTACTTC.